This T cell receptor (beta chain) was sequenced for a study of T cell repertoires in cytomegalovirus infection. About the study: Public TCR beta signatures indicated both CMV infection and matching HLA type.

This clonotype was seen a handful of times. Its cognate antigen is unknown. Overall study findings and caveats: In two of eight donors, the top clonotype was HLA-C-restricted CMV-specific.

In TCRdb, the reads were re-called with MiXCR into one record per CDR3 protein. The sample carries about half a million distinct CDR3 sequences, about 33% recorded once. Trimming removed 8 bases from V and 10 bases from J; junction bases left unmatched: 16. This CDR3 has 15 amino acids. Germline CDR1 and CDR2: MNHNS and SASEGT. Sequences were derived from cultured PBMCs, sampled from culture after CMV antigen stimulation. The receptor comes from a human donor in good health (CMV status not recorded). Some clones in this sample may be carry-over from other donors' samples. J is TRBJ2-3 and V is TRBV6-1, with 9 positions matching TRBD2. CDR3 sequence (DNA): TGTGCCAGCCGCCGACTAGCGGATACTGCGGGTCCGCAGTATTTT. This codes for CASRRLADTAGPQYF.